This T cell receptor beta chain was observed in a study of cytotoxic CD8 clonotypes in ibrutinib-treated CLL. Overall study context: Across the patients, about a dozen were relapsed/refractory, some 14 treatment-naive and 17 to 18 IGHV unmutated. The study, taken as a whole, reports: Patients had baseline clonality above age-matched healthy donors, and this clonality moved with circulating CD8+ T-cell counts. Clonality rose at ibrutinib response and fell back toward baseline at progression.

On this clone: Its matching antigen is unknown.

V lost 2 bases to trimming and J lost 5 bases, with 6 bases between them. From germline, CDR1 is MNHNS and CDR2 SASEGT. The CDR3 has 12 residues. Data came from immunoSEQ multiplex PCR; TCRdb stores just in-frame clones and leaves some out. The sample has some 200,000 clones; 72% are singletons. The V gene is TRBV6-1, the J gene TRBJ1-2; no reliable D call. The material sequenced was PBMCs, taken after 24 months of ibrutinib treatment. This TCR derives from a human donor with chronic lymphocytic leukemia. As DNA, the CDR3 is TGTGCCAGCAGTGAACGCAATTATGGCTACACCTTC. Its translation: CASSERNYGYTF.